This TCR beta chain was documented in a study of post-analysis software for immune sequencing data. General observations from the study: Compared with controls, patients had more of 4 to 6 TRBV segments, including TRBV5-6, TRBV5-1 and TRBV20-1. Strong co-clustering by F measure was evident for samples that had been prepared in the same batch. Comparison with controls showed significantly lower normalized Chao1 diversity in multiple sclerosis patients.

Notes on this clonotype: Its antigen remains unidentified.

cDNA libraries for TCR beta contained unique molecular identifiers. cDNA molecules numbering about 480,000 came from about 1 to 10 million T cells. TCRdb reprocessed the PCR reads with MiXCR, giving one entry per CDR3 protein. The sample lists a few hundred thousand distinct CDR3 sequences; 36% were seen once. The CDR3 loop spans 15 amino acids. CDR1 and CDR2 (germline): SGHAT, FQNNGV. V shed 5 bases and J 9 bases; nucleotides not matched to a gene: 7. The sample consisted of blood. This TCR derives from a girl aged 5-17 years with multiple sclerosis. V gene TRBV11-2 combines with J gene TRBJ2-1; TRBD2 matches 13 bases. Here the CDR3 reads CASSLGTSGTGEQFF. The DNA of the CDR3 is TGTGCCAGCAGCCTCGGGACTAGCGGGACGGGTGAGCAGTTCTTC.